Listed here is a single T cell receptor (beta chain). Its antigen is as yet unknown. V was clipped by 3 bases and J by 2 bases; unmatched bases: 7. The CDR3 has 16 residues. CDR1 and CDR2 from the germline V gene are LNHDA and SQIVND (reference sequence). These data belong to a study of T cell responses to AZD1222 COVID-19 vaccine. On the study more broadly: Second-dose timings of about 4 or about 12 weeks were pooled.

General observations from the study: Baseline seropositivity occurred in only a handful of AZD1222 recipients. White British ancestry dominated among donors, who included more females, and clonal diversity was possibly underestimated. Repertoires were collected only later (after the peak T cell response had occurred).

Sequencing was performed with immunoSEQ multiplex PCR; in TCRdb, only in-frame clones are kept and a portion is missing. The sample carries around 77,000 clones, about nine tenths recorded once. The V call is TRBV19, the J call TRBJ2-3, with TRBD2 matching over 8 bases. The sequence came from an adult in good health. This sample comprised peripheral blood, obtained on day 0 of AZD1222 vaccination. This CDR3 reads CASSIMAGGHTDTQYF. The CDR3 DNA follows: TGTGCCAGTAGTATTATGGCGGGGGGCCACACAGATACGCAGTATTTT.